The TCR beta chain under discussion was sequenced for a study of blood T cell repertoires in COVID-19. At the level of the study: The United States, Italy and Spain provided the acute and convalescent COVID-19 samples. Sources were T cells, B-cell-depleted T cells, or PBMCs; the material itself was cDNA or gDNA.

Study processing details: Estimation of nucleated cell counts was performed using reference gene primer amplification. Method: immunoSEQ multiplex PCR; TCRdb's copy keeps in-frame clones and lacks some. From that table come the V and J calls and clone size; the DNA was used to work out D and trimming. The sample has over 100,000 clones, 80% to 85% seen once. The sequenced sample consisted of peripheral blood. This sequence was found in a man between 65 and 79 years old with acute or convalescent COVID-19.

CDR3 coding DNA: TGCAGCGTTGGGCAGGGGGCGGGCGAGCAGTACTTC. Translating gives CSVGQGAGEQYF. V and J are TRBV29-1 and TRBJ2-7; 8 bases match TRBD1. The CDR3 is 12 amino acids. Germline V lookup: CDR1 SQVTM, CDR2 ANQGSEA. The trim removed 4 bases at V and 6 bases at J, leaving 5 bases unmatched.